Listed below are T cell receptor beta chains from one sample, sequenced in a study of pediatric ulcerative colitis. TCRdb keeps only in-frame clones here, not all; method: immunoSEQ multiplex PCR. The sample has around 64,000 clones; 70% to 85% are singletons. Source material: blood. All receptors come from a boy younger than 18 with moderate ulcerative colitis. The CDR3 runs from the conserved cysteine through the conserved F or W. A D gene is named only where the DNA matches it firmly. The size entry is marked missing in some rows and otherwise reads once, few, many or a size class.

J gene,V gene,clone size,D gene,CDR3 DNA,CDR3 protein
TRBJ1-4,TRBV7-8,NA,NA,TGTGCCAGCAGCTTCTTTGCAGTGGGCGGGGGCTCAACTAATGAAAAACTGTTTTTT,CASSFFAVGGGSTNEKLFF
TRBJ1-2,TRBV6-1,NA,NA,TGTGCCAGCACTCCGTTGGGGGGCGCGGGTGGCTACACCTTC,CASTPLGGAGGYTF
TRBJ2-5,TRBV7-6,once,NA,TGTGCCAGCAGCTTAGAGGTGACAGTCGTCTTCGAGACCCAGTACTTC,CASSLEVTVVFETQYF
TRBJ2-3,TRBV6-5,NA,NA,TGTGCCAGCAGTTATAGGGGGTTCTCAGATACGCAGTATTTT,CASSYRGFSDTQYF
TRBJ2-1,TRBV5-6,NA,NA,TGTGCCAGCAGCCTATACAATGAGCAGTTCTTC,CASSLYNEQFF
TRBJ1-4,TRBV15,NA,NA,TGTGCCACCAGCAGACAGGGCCGGGAAAAACTGTTTTTT,CATSRQGREKLFF
TRBJ1-5,TRBV6-1,NA,TRBD1,TGTGCCAGCAGTGCATACCCAGGGGGTGTTGAGCCCCAGCATTTT,CASSAYPGGVEPQHF
TRBJ2-6,TRBV18,NA,NA,TGTGCCAGCTCACCACCCTCAGCAGGGGCCAACGTCCTGACTTTC,CASSPPSAGANVLTF
TRBJ2-3,TRBV7-3,NA,NA,TGTGCCAGCAGCCCGCAAGGGGACCCTAGCACAGATACGCAGTATTTT,CASSPQGDPSTDTQYF
TRBJ2-7,TRBV6-6,once,TRBD1,TGTGCCAGCAGCAGAGACAGGGGTTCCTACGAGCAGTACTTC,CASSRDRGSYEQYF
TRBJ1-1,TRBV5-4,NA,NA,TGTGCCAGCAGCTCTAAGGTGAACACTGAAGCTTTCTTT,CASSSKVNTEAFF